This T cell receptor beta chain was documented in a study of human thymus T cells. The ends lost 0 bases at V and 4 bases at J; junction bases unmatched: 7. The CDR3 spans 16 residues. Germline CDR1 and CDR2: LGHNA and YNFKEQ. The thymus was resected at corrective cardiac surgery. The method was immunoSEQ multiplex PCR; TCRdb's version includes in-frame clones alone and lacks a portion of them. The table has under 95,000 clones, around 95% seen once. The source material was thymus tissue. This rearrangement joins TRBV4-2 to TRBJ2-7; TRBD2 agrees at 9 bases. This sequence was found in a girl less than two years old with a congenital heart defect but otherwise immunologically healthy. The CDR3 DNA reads TGTGCCAGCAGCCAAGATGCCCTAGCGGGACGTTACGAGCAGTACTTC. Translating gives CASSQDALAGRYEQYF.